This TCR beta chain was observed in a study of T-cell reconstitution after alpha-beta-depleted transplantation in children. For TCRbeta, the library was prepared with unique molecular identifiers. Each CDR3 protein gets one entry after TCRdb re-called the PCR reads with MiXCR. Here the sample spans about 500,000 distinct CDR3 sequences, approximately 32% being singletons. Germline CDR1 reads SGHDT; CDR2 reads YYEEEE. V was shortened by 2 bases and J by 4 bases, with 9 bases between the two germline ends. The CDR3 extends over 13 amino acids. This chain uses TRBV5-6 with TRBJ1-1, with D unresolved. This specimen was PBMCs from the stem cell graft donor, taken from the stem cell graft. This TCR derives from a human donor who donated a stem cell graft to a child with aplastic anemia. CDR3 region: CASSFPGFTEAFF. The CDR3 DNA reads TGTGCCAGCAGCTTCCCCGGTTTCACTGAAGCTTTCTTT.